The source of this TCR beta chain is a study of T cells in Graves' hyperthyroidism and ophthalmopathy. Study-level points and caveats: Ophthalmopathy stood apart from stable hyperthyroidism in a 13 V-J model. In validation, the model predicted ophthalmopathy. These predictions came a median about 6.5 months before onset. The blood repertoire included most of the expanded thyroid clonotypes above 0.001.

With 2 bases removed from V and 5 bases from J, the gap between germline ends came to 9 bases. Germline-derived CDR1 and CDR2 are KGHDR and SFDVKD. The CDR3 loop spans 13 amino acids. Concerning this clonotype itself: Antigen specificity is unknown.

The source material, RNA transcripts, was used to amplify TCR beta CDR3 regions. Researchers ran a first-round RT-PCR on the TCR CDR3 using the HTBI primer set. TCRdb processed the multiplex PCR reads anew with MiXCR; each CDR3 protein has one entry. The sample lists 600,000 to 700,000 distinct CDR3 sequences, roughly 45% occurring once. Uncontrolled infection, other autoimmune disease, pregnancy or lactation led to exclusion. The chain combines TRBV24-1 with TRBJ2-7; perhaps D is TRBD1 or TRBD2 (5 bases each). This receptor was taken from an adult man with Graves' disease, either hyperthyroidism or ophthalmopathy (not recorded which). Sequenced: peripheral blood or thyroid tissue (not recorded which). DNA for the CDR3: TGTGCCACCAGTGATTCGGGGCTCAACGAGCAGTACTTC. Its translation: CATSDSGLNEQYF.